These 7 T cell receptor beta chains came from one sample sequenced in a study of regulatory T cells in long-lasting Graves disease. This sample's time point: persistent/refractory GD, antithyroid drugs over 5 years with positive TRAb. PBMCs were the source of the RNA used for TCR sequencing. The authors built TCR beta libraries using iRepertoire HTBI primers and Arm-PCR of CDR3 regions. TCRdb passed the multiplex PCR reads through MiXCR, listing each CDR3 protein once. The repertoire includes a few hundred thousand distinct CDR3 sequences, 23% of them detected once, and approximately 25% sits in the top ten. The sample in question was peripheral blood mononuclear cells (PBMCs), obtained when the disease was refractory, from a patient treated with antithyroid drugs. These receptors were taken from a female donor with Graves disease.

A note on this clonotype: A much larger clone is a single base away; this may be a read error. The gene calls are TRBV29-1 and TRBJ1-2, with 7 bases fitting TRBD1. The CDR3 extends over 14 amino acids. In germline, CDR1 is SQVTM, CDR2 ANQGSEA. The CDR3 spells CGVERQGESYGYTF. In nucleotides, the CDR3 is TGCGGCGTTGAACGGCAGGGGGAGTCGTATGGCTACACCTTC.

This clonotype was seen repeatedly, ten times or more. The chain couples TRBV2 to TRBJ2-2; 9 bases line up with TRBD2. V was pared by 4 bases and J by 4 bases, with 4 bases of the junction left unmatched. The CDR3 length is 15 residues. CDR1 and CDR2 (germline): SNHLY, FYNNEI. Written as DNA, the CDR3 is TGTGCCAGCAGTGTCCCTAGCGGGATCACCGGGGAGCTGTTTTTT. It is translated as CASSVPSGITGELFF.

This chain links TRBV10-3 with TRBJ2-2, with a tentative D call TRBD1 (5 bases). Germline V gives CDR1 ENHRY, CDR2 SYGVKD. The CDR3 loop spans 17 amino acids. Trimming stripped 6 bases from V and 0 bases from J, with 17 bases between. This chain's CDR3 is CAIRRTGQGSNTGELFF. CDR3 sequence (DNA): TGTGCCATCAGGCGGACGGGCCAGGGTTCGAACACCGGGGAGCTGTTTTTT.

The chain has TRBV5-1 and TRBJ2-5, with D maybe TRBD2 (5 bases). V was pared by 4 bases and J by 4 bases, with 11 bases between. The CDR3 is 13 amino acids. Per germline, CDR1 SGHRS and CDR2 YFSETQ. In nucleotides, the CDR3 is TGCGCCAGCAGCCTACTAGTCCGAGAGACCCAGTACTTC. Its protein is CASSLLVRETQYF.

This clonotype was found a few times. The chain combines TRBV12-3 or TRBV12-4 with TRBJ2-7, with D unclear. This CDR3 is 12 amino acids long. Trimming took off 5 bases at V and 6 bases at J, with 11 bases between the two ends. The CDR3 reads CASSLVSREQYF. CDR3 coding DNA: TGTGCCAGCAGTCTCGTTAGCCGCGAGCAGTACTTC.

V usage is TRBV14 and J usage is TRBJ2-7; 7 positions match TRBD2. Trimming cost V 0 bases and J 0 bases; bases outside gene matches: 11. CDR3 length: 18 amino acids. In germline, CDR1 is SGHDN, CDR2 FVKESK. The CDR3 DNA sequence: TGTGCCAGCAGCCAAGAGCCACACTCGGGGGGACTCTCCTACGAGCAGTACTTC. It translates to CASSQEPHSGGLSYEQYF.

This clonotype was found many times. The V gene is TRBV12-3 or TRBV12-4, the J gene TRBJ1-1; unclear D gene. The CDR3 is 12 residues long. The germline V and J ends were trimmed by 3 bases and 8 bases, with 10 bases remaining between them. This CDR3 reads CASSFSLQEAFF. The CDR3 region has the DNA TGTGCCAGCAGTTTTTCTTTGCAGGAAGCTTTCTTT.